Presented here are 23 T cell receptor beta chains from one specimen sequenced in a study of blood T cell repertoires in COVID-19. Sequencing used immunoSEQ multiplex PCR; TCRdb keeps in-frame clones, though not all of them. Of about 270,000 clones listed, about 88% are singletons. Sequencing used PBMCs or T cells enriched from blood (not recorded which). All receptors derive from a woman in her 50s who had recovered from COVID-19.

V is TRBV28 and J is TRBJ1-5, with a possible D match to TRBD1 (5 bases). The V and J ends lost 5 bases and 10 bases respectively, with 30 bases between them. The length of the CDR3 is 18 residues. Germline lookup yields CDR1 MDHEN and CDR2 SYDVKM. The CDR3 reads CASSLPPAGLRIGPPQHF. The DNA for the CDR3 is TGTGCCAGCAGTCTACCCCCCGCGGGACTCAGGATCGGGCCCCCCCAGCATTTT.

The rearrangement uses TRBV14 and TRBJ1-1, with TRBD1 as a possible D gene (6 bases). With 2 bases removed from V and 8 bases from J, the gap between germline ends came to 18 bases. From germline, CDR1 is SGHDN and CDR2 FVKESK. The CDR3 runs to 15 residues. This CDR3 reads CASSQSFIQGVEAFF. CDR3 sequence (DNA): TGTGCCAGCAGCCAAAGCTTCATACAGGGTGTGGAAGCTTTCTTT.

The chain has TRBV7-2 and TRBJ1-5, with 8 bases fitting TRBD1. The CDR3 spans 16 residues. Germline V lookup: CDR1 SGHTA, CDR2 FQGNSA. Trimming at V came to 2 bases and at J to 5 bases, leaving 8 bases not matched to a gene. For the CDR3, the DNA is TGTGCCAGCAGCTTAAGGGACAGGCGATGGGATCAGCCCCAGCATTTT. This sequence encodes CASSLRDRRWDQPQHF.

The chain joins TRBV28 to TRBJ1-5; TRBD1 matches 8 bases. The germline V gene has CDR1 MDHEN and CDR2 SYDVKM. V shed 7 bases, J shed 6 bases, and the junction held 11 bases outside the gene matches. CDR3 length equals 15 residues. DNA of the CDR3: TGTGCCAGCAATACTGACAGGGGAAGGGGTCAGCCCCAGCATTTT. As protein: CASNTDRGRGQPQHF.

The V gene is TRBV6-5, the J gene TRBJ2-1; possibly TRBD2 for D (5 bases). Trimming pared 0 bases from V and 7 bases from J, leaving 13 bases between. The germline V gene encodes CDR1 MNHEY and CDR2 SVGAGI. The CDR3 has 15 amino acids. The CDR3 bases are TGTGCCAGCAGTTACTCGGGTACCTCGGGGAATGAGCAGTTCTTC. Protein: CASSYSGTSGNEQFF.

This chain connects TRBV7-9 to TRBJ2-3; no clear D. The V gene's germline CDR1 is SEHNR and CDR2 FQNEAQ (reference sequence). The ends were cut back, 5 bases at V and 3 bases at J, with 6 bases in the middle. The CDR3 totals 12 residues. CDR3 DNA sequence: TGTGCCAGCAGCCCCTTTACAGATACGCAGTATTTT. This gives the protein CASSPFTDTQYF.

The chain uses TRBV30 and TRBJ1-2; D perhaps matches TRBD1 (5 bases). Trimming took off 0 bases at V and 3 bases at J, with 11 bases between the two ends. There are 14 residues in the CDR3. Germline-derived CDR1 and CDR2 are GTSNPN and SVGIG (reference sequence). The DNA for the CDR3 is TGTGCCTGGAGTGTACCGACAGTTTACTATGGCTACACCTTC. This translates into CAWSVPTVYYGYTF.

The chain joins TRBV6-5 to TRBJ1-1; D uncertain. Germline loops: CDR1 MNHEY, CDR2 SVGAGI. V was clipped by 6 bases and J by 0 bases, with 14 bases between them. There are 15 residues in the CDR3. DNA of the CDR3: TGTGCCAGCAGGCCAGATCCAGGAATGAACACTGAAGCTTTCTTT. This codes for CASRPDPGMNTEAFF.

This clone was detected only once. J is TRBJ2-7 and V is TRBV13; the match to TRBD2 covers 15 bases. The ends lost 4 bases at V and 3 bases at J; junction bases unmatched: 4. Germline-derived CDR1 and CDR2 are PRHDT and FYEKMQ (reference sequence). The CDR3 is made up of 16 amino acids. This CDR3 is CASSWTSGRERYEQYF. The CDR3 DNA reads as TGTGCCAGCAGCTGGACTAGCGGGAGGGAACGCTACGAGCAGTACTTC.

The chain is built from TRBV7-8 and TRBJ2-1; D is perhaps TRBD2 (6 bases). Germline-derived CDR1 and CDR2 are SGHVS and FQNEAQ. With 1 base removed from V and 5 bases from J, the gap between germline ends came to 12 bases. This CDR3 has 15 amino acids. CDR3 protein: CASSLGGGGDNEQFF. For the CDR3, the DNA is TGTGCCAGCAGCTTAGGGGGCGGCGGGGACAATGAGCAGTTCTTC.

This chain joins TRBV5-1 and TRBJ2-1; TRBD2 agrees at 7 bases. The V segment lost 3 bases and the J segment 5 bases; nucleotides outside the gene matches: 5. Germline V gene data show CDR1 as SGHRS and CDR2 as YFSETQ. This CDR3 region has 14 residues. CDR3 sequence: CASSSGGGNNEQFF. The CDR3 region has the DNA TGCGCCAGCAGCTCGGGAGGCGGTAACAATGAGCAGTTCTTC.

The chain employs TRBV24-1 and TRBJ2-1; TRBD2 matches at 10 bases. Germline V gene data show CDR1 as KGHDR and CDR2 as SFDVKD. This CDR3 spans 16 amino acids. Trimming took 3 bases from V and 1 from J; bases not matched to a gene: 2. In nucleotides, the CDR3 is TGTGCCACCAGTGATCGGACTAGCGGTTCCTACAATGAGCAGTTCTTC. Translation gives CATSDRTSGSYNEQFF.

The chain links TRBV19 to TRBJ1-6; 8 bases line up with TRBD1. The germline CDR1 and CDR2 sequences are LNHDA and SQIVND (reference sequence). The CDR3 is made up of 14 amino acids. V lost 4 bases to trimming and J lost 5 bases; unmatched junction nucleotides: 1. Written as DNA, the CDR3 is TGTGCCAGTAGTACGACAGGGGATAATTCACCCCTCCACTTT. It encodes CASSTTGDNSPLHF.

This chain uses TRBV7-2 with TRBJ1-1; no clear D. The CDR3 sequence is 16 residues long. The V end lost 2 bases, the J end lost 1 base, and 14 bases lay between the germline ends. Germline lookup yields CDR1 SGHTA and CDR2 FQGNSA. Here the CDR3 reads CASSLTVVQTNTEAFF. The CDR3 region has the DNA TGTGCCAGCAGCTTAACAGTAGTACAAACGAACACTGAAGCTTTCTTT.

This chain connects TRBV27 to TRBJ2-3; D is perhaps TRBD2 (6 bases). CDR3 length: 15 residues. V lost 5 bases, J lost 2 bases, and 14 bases lay in between. Per the germline V gene, CDR1 is MNHEY and CDR2 is SMNVEV (reference sequence). CDR3 amino acids: CASSAPGLFTDTQYF. CDR3 nucleotides: TGTGCCAGCAGTGCTCCGGGACTCTTCACAGATACGCAGTATTTT.

This chain connects TRBV11-1 to TRBJ2-3; 10 bases map to TRBD1. The V segment lost 2 bases and the J segment 7 bases; nucleotides outside the gene matches: 9. This CDR3 region has 16 residues. Germline-derived CDR1 and CDR2 are SGHAT and FQDESV (reference sequence). The CDR3 nucleotides read TGTGCCAGCAGCTTATCCGGGACAGGGGTCATGAATACGCAGTATTTT. It encodes CASSLSGTGVMNTQYF.

The CDR3 loop is CSVIRQSSYEQYF. In DNA form, the CDR3 reads TGCAGCGTCATTCGACAGTCCTCCTACGAGCAGTACTTC. The gene calls are TRBV29-1 and TRBJ2-7; tentatively, D is TRBD1 (5 bases). V dropped 6 bases and J dropped 0 bases, with 12 bases sitting between them. This CDR3 is 13 amino acids long. Germline CDR1 SQVTM, CDR2 ANQGSEA.

The chain employs TRBV19 and TRBJ2-1, with D unresolved. The CDR3 spans 12 residues. V was pared by 4 bases and J by 9 bases, with 10 bases between. The V gene's germline CDR1 is LNHDA and CDR2 SQIVND (reference sequence). Written as DNA, the CDR3 is TGTGCCAGTAGTACTCCTAGAGGTGAGCAGTTCTTC. Its protein product is CASSTPRGEQFF.

V and J are TRBV27 and TRBJ2-6, with 9 nucleotides matching TRBD1. The CDR3 sequence is 18 residues long. Looked up from germline, CDR1 is MNHEY and CDR2 is SMNVEV (reference sequence). Germline trimming cut 4 bases from V and 4 bases from J; bases unmatched to any gene: 11. The CDR3 nucleotides are TGTGCCAGCAGTTATAAGGGGACAGGGATTGCGGGGGCCAACGTCCTGACTTTC. It is translated as CASSYKGTGIAGANVLTF.

V usage is TRBV7-2 and J usage is TRBJ1-4, with D tentatively TRBD1 (5 bases). With 1 base removed from V and 6 bases from J, the gap between germline ends came to 12 bases. In germline, CDR1 is SGHTA, CDR2 FQGNSA. The CDR3 is 15 amino acids. The CDR3 here is CASSLGGGVYEKLFF. The CDR3 DNA follows: TGTGCCAGCAGCTTAGGGGGGGGTGTATATGAAAAACTGTTTTTT.

This clone came up once. This chain uses TRBV27 with TRBJ2-1, with D unresolved. This CDR3 contains 14 residues. Germline V gene sequence: CDR1 MNHEY, CDR2 SMNVEV (reference sequence). The germline V and J ends were trimmed by 0 bases and 2 bases, with 5 bases remaining between them. CDR3 loop: CASSLSGAYNEQFF. For the CDR3, the DNA is TGTGCCAGCAGTTTATCTGGAGCCTACAATGAGCAGTTCTTC.

This chain links TRBV14 with TRBJ2-5; 8 bases map to TRBD2. The germline V gene encodes CDR1 SGHDN and CDR2 FVKESK. The CDR3 is 15 residues long. V was pared by 1 base and J by 6 bases, with 7 bases of the junction left unmatched. This chain's CDR3 is CASSQGAAGGKTQYF. The CDR3 DNA sequence: TGTGCCAGCAGCCAAGGGGCGGCGGGAGGCAAGACCCAGTACTTC.

This chain uses TRBV5-4 with TRBJ2-3, with 11 bases aligning to TRBD2. The CDR3 is 17 residues long. J gave up 2 bases and V 4 bases, and 9 bases lay outside the gene matches. From germline, CDR1 is SGHNT and CDR2 YYREEE (reference sequence). CDR3 sequence reads: CASSPSASGRITDTQYF. The CDR3 coding sequence is TGTGCCAGCAGCCCTTCGGCTAGCGGGAGGATCACAGATACGCAGTATTTT.